One sample yielded the 13 T cell receptor beta chains listed below, sequenced in a study of blood T cell repertoires in COVID-19. Libraries were prepared by immunoSEQ multiplex PCR; TCRdb keeps only in-frame clonotypes and omits some of them. The profile shows 130,000 or so clones, 70% to 90% of them singletons. Sequenced input: peripheral blood. The receptors come from a man aged 65 to 79 with active COVID-19.

The rearrangement joins TRBV19 to TRBJ2-4; D may be TRBD1 (5 bases). The CDR3 runs 14 residues. With 3 bases removed from V and 7 bases from J, the gap between germline ends came to 13 bases. Per germline, CDR1 LNHDA and CDR2 SQIVND (reference sequence). The chain's CDR3 is CASSMSRRQNIQYF. CDR3 coding DNA: TGTGCCAGTAGTATGTCGCGCCGACAGAACATTCAGTACTTC. Full variable domain (missing parts from reference TRBV19 and TRBJ2-4): DGGITQSPKYLFRKEGQNVTLSCEQNLNHDAMYWYRQDPGQGLRLIYYSQIVNDFQKGDIAEGYSVSREKKESFPLTVTSAQKNPTAFYLCASSMSRRQNIQYFGAGTRLSVL.

The V call is TRBV11-3, the J call TRBJ2-1; 8 bases are a match to TRBD2. The CDR3 is made up of 14 amino acids. V gave up 5 bases and J gave up 10 bases; unmatched junction bases: 10. Germline CDR1 reads SGHNT; CDR2 reads YENEEA. CDR3 region: CASSRTSLPGEQFF. The CDR3 DNA follows: TGTGCCAGCAGCCGGACTAGCCTTCCGGGGGAGCAGTTCTTC.

J is TRBJ2-1 and V is TRBV11-3; perhaps TRBD1 as D (7 bases). CDR3 size: 14 residues. The germline gives CDR1 SGHNT, CDR2 YENEEA. Trimming took off 6 bases at V and 10 bases at J, with 19 bases between the two ends. Here the CDR3 reads CASSPGGTVAEQFF. The CDR3 DNA reads TGTGCCAGCAGTCCTGGGGGGACAGTCGCCGAGCAGTTCTTC.

The gene calls are TRBV4-3 and TRBJ2-1; 8 bases agree with TRBD2. V shed 0 bases, J shed 3 bases, and the junction held 4 bases outside the gene matches. CDR1 is LGHNA and CDR2 is YSLEER in the germline V gene. The CDR3 extends over 16 amino acids. CDR3 amino acids: CASSQDGGGLYNEQFF. In DNA, the CDR3 is TGCGCCAGCAGCCAAGACGGGGGGGGCCTCTACAATGAGCAGTTCTTC.

This clone was seen a handful of times. V gene TRBV5-1 combines with J gene TRBJ1-6; tentatively, D is TRBD1 (6 bases). The germline CDR1 and CDR2 sequences are SGHRS and YFSETQ. The V gene lost 0 bases and the J gene lost 5 bases, with 9 bases spanning the gap. The CDR3 contains 15 residues. CDR3 DNA: TGCGCCAGCAGCTTGGGACAGGTGGATAATTCACCCCTCCACTTT. This encodes CASSLGQVDNSPLHF.

This chain connects TRBV3-1 (or the pseudogene TRBV3-2) to TRBJ1-4; maybe TRBD1 (6 bases). This CDR3 spans 16 amino acids. The germline V gene has CDR1 LGHDT and CDR2 YNNKEL (reference sequence). The V gene lost 0 bases and the J gene lost 5 bases, with 13 bases spanning the gap. CDR3 in DNA: TGTGCCAGCAGCCAAGAATGGGAGGGGGTGAATGAAAAACTGTTTTTT. Encoded protein: CASSQEWEGVNEKLFF.

The chain couples TRBV5-1 to TRBJ1-2, with TRBD1 matching 8 bases. The CDR3 is 15 residues long. V was clipped by 0 bases and J by 2 bases; unmatched bases: 3. CDR1 and CDR2 (germline): SGHRS, YFSETQ. In DNA form, the CDR3 reads TGCGCCAGCAGCTTGGTGGCAGGGGGCAACTATGGCTACACCTTC. Translating gives CASSLVAGGNYGYTF.

The rearrangement links TRBV19 to TRBJ1-5, with TRBD1 matching over 8 bases. Losses at the gene ends were 2 bases for V and 6 bases for J; bases not matched to a gene: 3. CDR3 length equals 14 residues. CDR1 and CDR2 (germline): LNHDA, SQIVND (reference sequence). The CDR3 DNA reads as TGTGCCAGTAGTATATCCGGGACAGGTCAGCCCCAGCATTTT. Amino acid sequence: CASSISGTGQPQHF.

This clone was seen a handful of times. V is TRBV5-4 and J is TRBJ1-6, with unresolved D. Per the germline V gene, CDR1 is SGHNT and CDR2 is YYREEE (reference sequence). CDR3 length: 14 residues. Trimming stripped 3 bases from V and 7 bases from J, with 11 bases between. In DNA form, the CDR3 reads TGTGCCAGCAGCTCGGTCGGAGGGAATTCACCCCTCCACTTT. Translating gives CASSSVGGNSPLHF.

The chain uses TRBV30 and TRBJ1-1; D perhaps matches TRBD1 (5 bases). With 4 bases removed from V and 5 bases from J, the gap between germline ends came to 14 bases. Per germline, CDR1 GTSNPN and CDR2 SVGIG (reference sequence). The CDR3 is 13 amino acids. The CDR3 DNA follows: TGTGCCTGGATTGGACAAGGTGGTACTGAAGCTTTCTTT. It yields the protein CAWIGQGGTEAFF.

J is TRBJ2-3 and V is TRBV6-5, with TRBD2 identical over 8 bases. The J segment lost 2 bases and the V segment lost 1 base, leaving 5 bases of the junction unmatched. Germline CDR1 and CDR2: MNHEY and SVGAGI. CDR3 length: 16 residues. CDR3 sequence: CASSYLTSENTDTQYF. CDR3 in DNA: TGTGCCAGCAGTTACTTGACTAGCGAGAACACAGATACGCAGTATTTT.

The chain joins TRBV5-1 to TRBJ2-5; perhaps TRBD2 as D (6 bases). Germline V gives CDR1 SGHRS, CDR2 YFSETQ. V lost 5 bases, J lost 3 bases, and 8 bases lay in between. There are 12 residues in the CDR3. The DNA for the CDR3 is TGCGCCAGCAGTGGCGGGAAAGAGACCCAGTACTTC. Its translation: CASSGGKETQYF.

The gene calls are TRBV5-1 and TRBJ1-5, with 8 bases lining up with TRBD1. This CDR3 has 15 residues. The germline gives CDR1 SGHRS, CDR2 YFSETQ. V shed 4 bases and J 7 bases; nucleotides not matched to a gene: 10. CDR3 sequence reads: CASSTTGGGGQPQHF. DNA of the CDR3: TGCGCCAGCAGCACCACAGGGGGAGGCGGACAGCCCCAGCATTTT.